Presented here are 27 T cell receptor beta chains from one specimen sequenced in a study of blood T cell repertoires in COVID-19. Data came from immunoSEQ multiplex PCR; TCRdb stores just in-frame clones and leaves some out. Among 220,000 or so clones listed, about 80% were seen once. The sample comprised peripheral blood. All receptors derive from a woman aged 30 to 39 who had recovered from COVID-19.

The chain employs TRBV10-1 and TRBJ2-2, with a weak D call TRBD1 (6 bases). The V and J ends lost 6 bases and 4 bases respectively, with 12 bases between them. CDR3 length: 14 residues. Germline CDR1 WNHNN, CDR2 SYGVQD (reference sequence). The CDR3 region is CASRVTGTTGELFF. In DNA form, the CDR3 reads TGCGCCAGCAGGGTAACAGGGACCACCGGGGAGCTGTTTTTT.

The rearrangement joins TRBV7-2 to TRBJ2-1; a weak D match, TRBD2 (5 bases). Germline CDR1 is SGHTA and CDR2 is FQGNSA. The germline V and J ends were trimmed by 5 bases and 0 bases, with 11 bases remaining between them. CDR3 length: 15 amino acids. The CDR3 loop is CASSLSAGSYNEQFF. As DNA, the CDR3 is TGTGCCAGCAGCCTTTCGGCGGGCTCCTACAATGAGCAGTTCTTC. The entire variable domain, with the rest obtained from reference TRBV7-2 and TRBJ2-1, is as follows: GAGVSQSPSNKVTEKGKDVELRCDPISGHTALYWYRQSLGQGLEFLIYFQGNSAPDKSGLPSDRFSAERTGGSVSTLTIQRTQQEDSAVYLCASSLSAGSYNEQFFGPGTRLTVL.

This clone came up a few times. This chain uses TRBV15 with TRBJ1-5; D ambiguous. V was trimmed by 0 bases and J by 6 bases, leaving 9 bases between them. CDR3 length equals 14 residues. CDR1 LNHNV and CDR2 YYDKDF come from the germline V gene (reference sequence). This CDR3 is CATSRDPEGQPQHF. For the CDR3, the DNA is TGTGCCACCAGCAGAGATCCAGAGGGTCAGCCCCAGCATTTT.

The J gene is TRBJ2-7, the V gene TRBV5-4; 7 positions match TRBD1. V dropped 7 bases and J dropped 6; count of bases not matched to a gene: 13. CDR1 SGHNT and CDR2 YYREEE come from the germline V gene (reference sequence). The CDR3 spans 14 residues. The CDR3 nucleotides are TGTGCCAGCTTCGGGGTGCAGGGGGTATGCGAGCAGTACTTC. As protein: CASFGVQGVCEQYF. Looking up the rest from reference TRBV5-4 and TRBJ2-7 gives the full variable domain: ETGVTQSPTHLIKTRGQQVTLRCSSQSGHNTVSWYQQALGQGPQFIFQYYREEENGRGNFPPRFSGLQFPNYSSELNVNALELDDSALYLCASFGVQGVCEQYFGPGTRLTVT.

A single count supports this clone. The chain's CDR3 is CASSQAGTVYGYTF. CDR3 in DNA: TGCGCCAGCAGCCAAGCTGGGACAGTCTATGGCTACACCTTC. The rearrangement joins TRBV4-1 to TRBJ1-2, with 7 nucleotides matching TRBD1. J lost 4 bases, V lost 1 base, and 3 bases had no gene match. The germline V gene encodes CDR1 MGHRA and CDR2 YSYEKL. CDR3 size: 14 residues.

The chain combines TRBV24-1 with TRBJ2-1, with 7 bases that match TRBD1. Germline V gene sequence: CDR1 KGHDR, CDR2 SFDVKD. V shed 1 base and J 1 base; nucleotides not matched to a gene: 3. The CDR3 is 16 residues long. The CDR3 nucleotides read TGTGCCACCAGTGATTTCGGCAGGGGGTCCTACAATGAGCAGTTCTTC. It specifies CATSDFGRGSYNEQFF.

The chain couples TRBV18 to TRBJ1-2; D is possibly TRBD1 (6 bases). The germline CDR1 and CDR2 sequences are KGHSH and LQKENI. V gave up 3 bases and J gave up 8 bases, with 13 bases separating them. The CDR3 has 13 residues. The DNA of the CDR3 is TGTGCCAGCTCACCGCAGAGGGGGGGCGGCTACACCTTC. Its protein product is CASSPQRGGGYTF. Full variable domain (outside the CDR3, taken from reference TRBV18 and TRBJ1-2): NAGVMQNPRHLVRRRGQEARLRCSPMKGHSHVYWYRQLPEEGLKFMVYLQKENIIDESGMPKERFSAEFPKEGPSILRIQQVVRGDSAAYFCASSPQRGGGYTFGSGTRLTVV.

The rearrangement links TRBV4-1 to TRBJ2-7; 11 bases are a match to TRBD2. Germline V gene lookup returns CDR1 MGHRA and CDR2 YSYEKL. Unmatched junction bases numbered 5, after V lost 4 bases and J lost 3 bases. The CDR3 is 15 residues long. CDR3 sequence reads: CASSPTGLADYEQYF. The DNA of the CDR3 is TGCGCCAGCAGCCCCACGGGACTAGCGGACTACGAGCAGTACTTC.

The chain is built from TRBV7-9 and TRBJ2-7; D remains unclear. The V gene lost 0 bases and the J gene lost 2 bases, with 11 bases spanning the gap. The CDR3 spans 15 residues. Germline CDR1 reads SEHNR; CDR2 reads FQNEAQ (reference sequence). The CDR3 DNA sequence: TGTGCCAGCAGCTTAGCCCTCGGTGAAACCTACGAGCAGTACTTC. Its translation: CASSLALGETYEQYF.

V and J are TRBV4-1 and TRBJ2-5; the match to TRBD2 covers 14 bases. Trimming at V came to 5 bases and at J to 5 bases, leaving 10 bases not matched to a gene. The germline V gene has CDR1 MGHRA and CDR2 YSYEKL. This CDR3 is built from 17 residues. The CDR3 region is CASSSRLAGGEGETQYF. The CDR3 nucleotides read TGCGCCAGCAGCTCCCGACTAGCGGGGGGGGAGGGCGAGACCCAGTACTTC.

V is TRBV28 and J is TRBJ2-7; D unresolved. This CDR3 has 15 amino acids. The germline V gene has CDR1 MDHEN and CDR2 SYDVKM. Trimming shortened V by 5 bases and J by 2 bases, and 16 bases separated the two germline ends. The CDR3 is CASSPLSILPYEQYF. The CDR3 DNA follows: TGTGCCAGCAGTCCCCTATCGATACTTCCCTACGAGCAGTACTTC. The whole variable domain, remainder taken from reference TRBV28 and TRBJ2-7, is DVKVTQSSRYLVKRTGEKVFLECVQDMDHENMFWYRQDPGLGLRLIYFSYDVKMKEKGDIPEGYSVSREKKERFSLILESASTNQTSMYLCASSPLSILPYEQYFGPGTRLTVT.

The chain uses TRBV27 and TRBJ2-6; TRBD1 is a possible D gene (6 bases). Trimming took 5 bases from V and 6 from J, leaving 14 bases between them. This CDR3 is 15 amino acids long. CDR1 is MNHEY and CDR2 is SMNVEV in the germline V gene (reference sequence). The CDR3 DNA reads as TGTGCCAGCAGTGAGGCTCAGGGGATGGCCAACGTCCTGACTTTC. This codes for CASSEAQGMANVLTF.

The chain combines TRBV5-6 with TRBJ2-3; perhaps TRBD2 as D (5 bases). The CDR3 is made up of 13 amino acids. Trimming stripped 4 bases from V and 3 bases from J, with 9 bases between. The germline V gene has CDR1 SGHDT and CDR2 YYEEEE. The CDR3 sequence is CASSADSTDTQYF. As DNA, the CDR3 is TGTGCCAGCAGCGCGGACTCGACAGATACGCAGTATTTT.

This clone has only a few counts. The rearrangement joins TRBV3-1 (or the pseudogene TRBV3-2) to TRBJ2-1, with D possibly TRBD2 on 5 matching bases. The CDR3 runs to 15 residues. Trimming took 4 bases from V and 6 from J, leaving 16 bases between them. Germline CDR1 is LGHDT and CDR2 is YNNKEL (reference sequence). The CDR3 sequence is CASSPARSAGNEQFF. The CDR3, as DNA: TGTGCCAGCAGCCCAGCGAGGTCCGCGGGCAATGAGCAGTTCTTC.

V gene TRBV28 combines with J gene TRBJ1-5, with D possibly TRBD1 on 5 matching bases. Germline loops: CDR1 MDHEN, CDR2 SYDVKM. The CDR3 spans 15 residues. V was shortened by 8 bases and J by 2 bases, with 16 bases between the two germline ends. CDR3: CASSLGEGGNQPQHF. The DNA for the CDR3 is TGTGCCAGCTCCCTGGGGGAGGGAGGCAATCAGCCCCAGCATTTT.

V usage is TRBV5-6 and J usage is TRBJ2-7, with 7 bases lining up with TRBD1. V shed 4 bases, J shed 7 bases, and the junction held 8 bases outside the gene matches. The CDR3 is 13 residues long. Germline CDR1 reads SGHDT; CDR2 reads YYEEEE. The CDR3 DNA is TGTGCCAGCAGCCCAACAGGGGCTAGGGAGCAGTACTTC. It translates to CASSPTGAREQYF.

The DNA for the CDR3 is TGTGCCAGCAGCTTAGGACAGGCTGATGAAAAACTGTTTTTT. Translating it yields CASSLGQADEKLFF. The chain joins TRBV4-2 to TRBJ1-4, with 7 bases identical to TRBD1. V lost 5 bases to trimming and J lost 6 bases; unmatched junction nucleotides: 6. The CDR3 is made up of 14 amino acids. Germline CDR1 LGHNA, CDR2 YNFKEQ.

This clone was detected only once. V is TRBV24-1 and J is TRBJ2-1; D remains unclear. Germline V gene data show CDR1 as KGHDR and CDR2 as SFDVKD. The germline V and J ends were trimmed by 1 base and 12 bases, with 12 bases remaining between them. CDR3 length: 13 amino acids. CDR3 sequence reads: CATSDLRSSRQFF. The CDR3 bases are TGTGCCACCAGTGATTTAAGGAGCTCGAGGCAGTTCTTC.

The chain has TRBV5-6 and TRBJ1-5; 7 bases fit TRBD1. Germline values: CDR1 SGHDT, CDR2 YYEEEE. Losses at the gene ends were 1 base for V and 4 bases for J; bases not matched to a gene: 8. The CDR3 sequence is 16 residues long. CDR3 region: CASSLFYGTVNQPQHF. In DNA, the CDR3 is TGTGCCAGCAGCTTGTTCTATGGGACAGTTAATCAGCCCCAGCATTTT. The full variable domain, with the rest looked up from reference TRBV5-6 and TRBJ1-5, is DAGVTQSPTHLIKTRGQQVTLRCSPKSGHDTVSWYQQALGQGPQFIFQYYEEEERQRGNFPDRFSGHQFPNYSSELNVNALLLGDSALYLCASSLFYGTVNQPQHFGDGTRLSIL.

At least ten counts were recorded for this clone. The chain couples TRBV24-1 to TRBJ2-3; 11 bases line up with TRBD2. Germline CDR1 is KGHDR and CDR2 is SFDVKD. V lost 4 bases, J lost 2 bases, and 7 bases stayed unmatched. There are 17 residues in the CDR3. CDR3 in DNA: TGTGCCACCAGTGACCCCACTAGCGGGGGCCCCACAGATACGCAGTATTTT. It is translated as CATSDPTSGGPTDTQYF.

V and J are TRBV2 and TRBJ1-1, with D unresolved. The CDR3 covers 14 residues. V lost 7 bases to trimming and J lost 11 bases, with 23 bases between them. Germline V CDR1 and CDR2: SNHLY, FYNNEI. The CDR3 region is CASNKDLVIGFAFF. The CDR3 DNA reads as TGTGCCAGCAATAAAGACTTGGTCATCGGGTTTGCTTTCTTT.

The chain combines TRBV6-5 with TRBJ1-2, with 7 bases fitting TRBD1. J gave up 4 bases and V 4 bases, and 9 bases lay outside the gene matches. Germline V gene sequence: CDR1 MNHEY, CDR2 SVGAGI. This CDR3 contains 15 residues. The CDR3 spells CASSFDPGTVYGYTF. The CDR3 nucleotides are TGTGCCAGCAGTTTCGATCCAGGGACAGTCTATGGCTACACCTTC.

The V gene is TRBV10-1, the J gene TRBJ2-2; D gene ambiguous. In germline, CDR1 is WNHNN, CDR2 SYGVQD (reference sequence). V was clipped by 6 bases and J by 5 bases, with 10 bases between them. The CDR3 contains 13 residues. CDR3 residues: CASRAAITGELFF. The DNA for the CDR3 is TGCGCCAGCAGGGCAGCGATTACCGGGGAGCTGTTTTTT.

The genes are TRBV18 and TRBJ1-3; D possibly corresponds to TRBD1 (6 bases). The CDR3 sequence is 16 residues long. Germline values: CDR1 KGHSH, CDR2 LQKENI. Between the trimmed V and J ends, which lost 4 bases and 0 bases, there was a span of 13 bases. The CDR3 DNA sequence: TGTGCCAGCTCACAAAGGGACATAGCCTCTGGAAACACCATATATTTT. Its protein product is CASSQRDIASGNTIYF. Looking up the rest from reference TRBV18 and TRBJ1-3 gives the full variable domain: NAGVMQNPRHLVRRRGQEARLRCSPMKGHSHVYWYRQLPEEGLKFMVYLQKENIIDESGMPKERFSAEFPKEGPSILRIQQVVRGDSAAYFCASSQRDIASGNTIYFGEGSWLTVV.

This chain joins TRBV2 and TRBJ2-3; perhaps TRBD1 as D (6 bases). CDR3 length equals 15 residues. The V end lost 9 bases, the J end lost 2 bases, and 18 bases lay between the germline ends. Germline V gene lookup returns CDR1 SNHLY and CDR2 FYNNEI. Here the CDR3 DNA reads TGTGCCAGTTCGGGACAATCGTTGGCCACAGATACGCAGTATTTT. Translating gives CASSGQSLATDTQYF.

The V gene is TRBV30, the J gene TRBJ2-1; 8 bases line up with TRBD2. The CDR3 loop spans 13 amino acids. Germline trimming cut 3 bases from V and 5 bases from J; bases unmatched to any gene: 3. CDR1 and CDR2 (germline): GTSNPN, SVGIG (reference sequence). The CDR3 loop reads CAWRTSAHNEQFF. CDR3 DNA: TGTGCCTGGAGGACTAGCGCTCACAATGAGCAGTTCTTC. The variable domain in full, completed from reference TRBV30 and TRBJ2-1, reads SQTIHQWPATLVQPVGSPLSLECTVEGTSNPNLYWYRQAAGRGLQLLFYSVGIGQISSEVPQNLSASRPQDRQFILSSKKLLLSDSGFYLCAWRTSAHNEQFFGPGTRLTVL.

This clone was detected only once. This chain uses TRBV2 with TRBJ1-4; 11 positions agree with TRBD1. The CDR3 sequence is 15 residues long. Germline CDR1 is SNHLY and CDR2 is FYNNEI. V shed 5 bases, J shed 3 bases, and the junction held 2 bases outside the gene matches. CDR3 residues: CASSSGQGANEKLFF. CDR3 nucleotides: TGTGCCAGCAGTTCGGGACAGGGGGCTAATGAAAAACTGTTTTTT.